This T cell receptor (beta chain) came from a study of blood T cell repertoires in COVID-19. Study-wide context: The study drew acute and convalescent COVID-19 samples from the United States, Italy and Spain. Sample material is recorded as cDNA or gDNA derived from T cells, B-cell-depleted T cells, or PBMCs.

Patients at the Seattle site were enrolled during active infection and followed longitudinally. Authors' processing steps: Estimation of nucleated cell counts was performed using reference gene primer amplification. The data were produced by immunoSEQ multiplex PCR, yet TCRdb's version contains in-frame clones alone and is incomplete. Clone size and V and J calls were adopted from that table, with D and trimming inferred from the DNA. Of about 50,000 clones listed, about 86% were seen once; the top ten hold approximately 20%. This CDR3 is 14 amino acids long. Germline V lookup: CDR1 LGHDT, CDR2 YNNKEL (reference sequence). Trimming removed 4 bases from V and 4 bases from J, with 13 bases in between.

The chain is built from TRBV3-1 (or the pseudogene TRBV3-2) and TRBJ2-5; maybe TRBD2 (5 bases). Sequencing used peripheral blood. This receptor was identified in a woman aged 80 or over with COVID-19, enrolled during active disease. The CDR3 nucleotides read TGTGCCAGCAGCCCGACGTGGGCGGGAGAGACCCAGTACTTC. It is translated as CASSPTWAGETQYF.